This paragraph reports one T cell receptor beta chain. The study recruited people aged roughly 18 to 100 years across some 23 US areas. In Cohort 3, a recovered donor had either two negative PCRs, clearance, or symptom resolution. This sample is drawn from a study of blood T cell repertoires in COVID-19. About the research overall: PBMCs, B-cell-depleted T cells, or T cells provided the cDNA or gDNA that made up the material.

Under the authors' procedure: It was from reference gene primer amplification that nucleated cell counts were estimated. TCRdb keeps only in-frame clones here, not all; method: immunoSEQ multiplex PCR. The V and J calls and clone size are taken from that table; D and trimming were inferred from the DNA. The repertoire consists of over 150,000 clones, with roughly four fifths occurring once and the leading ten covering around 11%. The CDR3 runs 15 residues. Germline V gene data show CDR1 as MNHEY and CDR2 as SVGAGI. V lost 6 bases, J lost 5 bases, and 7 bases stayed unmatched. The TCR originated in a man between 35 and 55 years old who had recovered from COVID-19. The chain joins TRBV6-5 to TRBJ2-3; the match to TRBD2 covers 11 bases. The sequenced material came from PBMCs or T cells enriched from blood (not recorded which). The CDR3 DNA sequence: TGTGCCAGCAGCACCATAGCGGGAGGGCGAGATACGCAGTATTTT. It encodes CASSTIAGGRDTQYF.